A selection of T cell receptor beta chains follows, all from one sample in a study of T cells in Graves' hyperthyroidism and ophthalmopathy. MiXCR, applied by TCRdb to the multiplex PCR reads, yields one record per CDR3 protein. Seen here are around 420,000 distinct CDR3 sequences, roughly an eighth observed once, and the top ten hold 4% to 6.5%. The sample taken for sequencing was blood. These receptors came from a woman aged 18-29 years with Graves' hyperthyroidism. CDR3s include the opening cysteine and the closing phenylalanine or tryptophan. Fields, in order: clone size, J gene, D gene, V gene, CDR3 protein, CDR3 DNA. The D gene is left open where the match is weak. Part of the rows lack a size; the others show once, few, many or a class for expanded clones.

clone_size: many; j_call: TRBJ1-1; d_call: NA; v_call: TRBV28; cdr3_aa: CASSFGRGWNTEAFF; cdr3_nt: TGTGCCAGCAGTTTTGGAAGGGGCTGGAACACTGAAGCTTTCTTT
clone_size: NA; j_call: TRBJ1-1; d_call: TRBD1; v_call: TRBV19; cdr3_aa: CASSFRDRNTEAFF; cdr3_nt: TGTGCCAGTAGTTTCCGGGACAGGAACACTGAAGCTTTCTTT
clone_size: few; j_call: TRBJ2-1; d_call: NA; v_call: TRBV6-1; cdr3_aa: CASSEWAQSSYNEQFF; cdr3_nt: TGTGCCAGCAGTGAATGGGCGCAGAGCTCCTACAATGAGCAGTTCTTC
clone_size: many; j_call: TRBJ2-7; d_call: TRBD1; v_call: TRBV20-1; cdr3_aa: CSAVDRGYEQYF; cdr3_nt: TGCAGTGCTGTTGACAGGGGATACGAGCAGTACTTC
clone_size: few; j_call: TRBJ2-1; d_call: NA; v_call: TRBV20-1; cdr3_aa: CSAIKRGMNEQFF; cdr3_nt: TGCAGTGCAATCAAAAGGGGGATGAATGAGCAGTTCTTC
clone_size: many; j_call: TRBJ2-1; d_call: TRBD2; v_call: TRBV10-3; cdr3_aa: CAISEPEAGGQFF; cdr3_nt: TGTGCCATCAGTGAGCCTGAAGCGGGAGGGCAGTTCTTC
clone_size: many; j_call: TRBJ1-1; d_call: TRBD1; v_call: TRBV28; cdr3_aa: CASSPPGQGSSEAFF; cdr3_nt: TGTGCCAGCAGTCCGCCGGGACAGGGGTCTTCTGAAGCTTTCTTT
clone_size: NA; j_call: TRBJ2-2; d_call: TRBD2; v_call: TRBV19; cdr3_aa: CASKRAGDGTGELFF; cdr3_nt: TGTGCCAGTAAGCGGGCGGGAGACGGCACCGGGGAGCTGTTTTTT
clone_size: many; j_call: TRBJ2-5; d_call: NA; v_call: TRBV6-1; cdr3_aa: CASRKAGGETQYF; cdr3_nt: TGTGCCAGCAGAAAAGCTGGGGGAGAGACCCAGTACTTC
clone_size: NA; j_call: TRBJ2-7; d_call: NA; v_call: TRBV27; cdr3_aa: CASSHPGHGYEQYF; cdr3_nt: TGTGCCAGCAGTCACCCGGGACATGGCTACGAGCAGTACTTC
clone_size: NA; j_call: TRBJ2-7; d_call: NA; v_call: TRBV7-8; cdr3_aa: CASSLRFNEQYF; cdr3_nt: TGTGCCAGCAGCTTAAGGTTCAATGAGCAGTACTTC
clone_size: NA; j_call: TRBJ2-2; d_call: NA; v_call: TRBV11-3; cdr3_aa: CASSPLNRGGELFF; cdr3_nt: TGTGCCAGCAGCCCCCTTAATCGTGGAGGGGAGCTGTTTTTT
clone_size: NA; j_call: TRBJ1-1; d_call: NA; v_call: TRBV5-1; cdr3_aa: CASSLLGGIRSTEAFF; cdr3_nt: TGCGCCAGCAGCTTGCTTGGGGGGATACGCAGCACTGAAGCTTTCTTT
clone_size: many; j_call: TRBJ2-3; d_call: TRBD2; v_call: TRBV27; cdr3_aa: CASSPIPGLAGATDTQYF; cdr3_nt: TGTGCCAGCAGTCCGATCCCTGGACTAGCGGGAGCCACAGATACGCAGTATTTT
clone_size: many; j_call: TRBJ2-7; d_call: TRBD2; v_call: TRBV11-2; cdr3_aa: CASSPGLAGTYEQYF; cdr3_nt: TGTGCCAGCAGCCCGGGACTAGCGGGGACCTACGAGCAGTACTTC
clone_size: many; j_call: TRBJ2-1; d_call: NA; v_call: TRBV7-9; cdr3_aa: CASSLLIGFRNEQFF; cdr3_nt: TGTGCCAGCAGCTTGTTGATAGGTTTTAGGAATGAGCAGTTCTTC
clone_size: NA; j_call: TRBJ1-1; d_call: NA; v_call: TRBV30; cdr3_aa: CAWSVGSAMAFF; cdr3_nt: TGTGCCTGGAGTGTAGGGTCAGCGATGGCTTTCTTT
clone_size: many; j_call: TRBJ2-7; d_call: TRBD2; v_call: TRBV30; cdr3_aa: CAWSVSGLAEYEQYF; cdr3_nt: TGTGCCTGGAGTGTATCAGGACTAGCGGAGTACGAGCAGTACTTC
clone_size: many; j_call: TRBJ1-4; d_call: NA; v_call: TRBV27; cdr3_aa: CASSLQKNEKLFF; cdr3_nt: TGTGCCAGCAGTTTACAAAAGAATGAAAAACTGTTTTTT
clone_size: NA; j_call: TRBJ2-2; d_call: NA; v_call: TRBV24-1; cdr3_aa: CATSESVTGELFF; cdr3_nt: TGTGCCACCAGTGAGAGCGTTACCGGGGAGCTGTTTTTT
clone_size: NA; j_call: TRBJ2-3; d_call: TRBD1; v_call: TRBV27; cdr3_aa: CASSLSGGGPDTQYF; cdr3_nt: TGTGCCAGCAGTTTATCAGGGGGCGGCCCAGATACGCAGTATTTT
clone_size: many; j_call: TRBJ2-3; d_call: TRBD2; v_call: TRBV7-2; cdr3_aa: CASTPGGRATDTQYF; cdr3_nt: TGTGCCAGCACACCAGGCGGGAGGGCCACAGATACGCAGTATTTT
clone_size: many; j_call: TRBJ1-2; d_call: NA; v_call: TRBV3-1; cdr3_aa: CASSQGRKAYGYTF; cdr3_nt: TGTGCCAGCAGCCAAGGCCGGAAGGCCTATGGCTACACCTTC
clone_size: few; j_call: TRBJ2-3; d_call: TRBD1; v_call: TRBV5-1; cdr3_aa: CASSYTGVDTQYF; cdr3_nt: TGCGCCAGCAGCTACACAGGGGTAGATACGCAGTATTTT
clone_size: NA; j_call: TRBJ1-3; d_call: TRBD1; v_call: TRBV28; cdr3_aa: CASRGDRETIYF; cdr3_nt: TGTGCCAGCAGGGGGGACAGGGAGACCATATATTTT
clone_size: many; j_call: TRBJ2-1; d_call: NA; v_call: TRBV20-1; cdr3_aa: CSASGKSSYNEQFF; cdr3_nt: TGCAGTGCTAGCGGGAAGAGCTCCTACAATGAGCAGTTCTTC
clone_size: NA; j_call: TRBJ2-7; d_call: NA; v_call: TRBV4-3; cdr3_aa: CASSQGEQGLQYF; cdr3_nt: TGCGCCAGCAGCCAAGGGGAACAGGGATTGCAGTACTTC
clone_size: many; j_call: TRBJ2-7; d_call: TRBD1; v_call: TRBV28; cdr3_aa: CASSLGTGTYEQYF; cdr3_nt: TGTGCCAGCAGTTTAGGGACAGGGACTTACGAGCAGTACTTC
clone_size: NA; j_call: TRBJ1-1; d_call: NA; v_call: TRBV7-7; cdr3_aa: CASSLASTVAFF; cdr3_nt: TGTGCTAGCAGCTTAGCGTCGACGGTGGCTTTCTTT
clone_size: NA; j_call: TRBJ2-1; d_call: NA; v_call: TRBV10-2; cdr3_aa: CAGSELSQGSREQFF; cdr3_nt: TGCGCCGGCAGTGAGTTGTCGCAGGGTTCACGCGAGCAGTTCTTC
clone_size: NA; j_call: TRBJ2-7; d_call: NA; v_call: TRBV10-2; cdr3_aa: CASSESGTDGDEQYF; cdr3_nt: TGCGCCAGCTCTGAATCCGGGACCGACGGCGACGAGCAGTACTTC
clone_size: NA; j_call: TRBJ2-1; d_call: TRBD1; v_call: TRBV5-5; cdr3_aa: CASSSPGQGANNEQFF; cdr3_nt: TGTGCCAGCAGTTCGCCGGGACAGGGGGCGAACAATGAGCAGTTCTTC
clone_size: NA; j_call: TRBJ1-2; d_call: NA; v_call: TRBV7-9; cdr3_aa: CASSSKPSTPPGYGYTF; cdr3_nt: TGTGCCAGCAGCTCAAAACCCTCGACCCCTCCTGGCTATGGCTACACCTTC
clone_size: NA; j_call: TRBJ2-5; d_call: NA; v_call: TRBV12-3/TRBV12-4; cdr3_aa: CVSSSDRQETQYF; cdr3_nt: TGTGTCAGCAGCTCTGACAGGCAAGAGACCCAGTACTTC
clone_size: NA; j_call: TRBJ1-5; d_call: NA; v_call: TRBV29-1; cdr3_aa: CSVVFGAGQPQHF; cdr3_nt: TGCAGCGTTGTATTTGGGGCTGGTCAGCCCCAGCATTTT
clone_size: few; j_call: TRBJ2-4; d_call: TRBD2; v_call: TRBV28; cdr3_aa: CASSFPRTRAKNIQYF; cdr3_nt: TGTGCCAGCAGTTTTCCCCGGACTAGGGCCAAAAACATTCAGTACTTC
clone_size: many; j_call: TRBJ2-2; d_call: TRBD1; v_call: TRBV6-2/TRBV6-3; cdr3_aa: CASSRYGTGAAGELFF; cdr3_nt: TGTGCCAGCAGCCGCTACGGGACAGGAGCCGCCGGGGAGCTGTTTTTT
clone_size: many; j_call: TRBJ2-3; d_call: NA; v_call: TRBV5-1; cdr3_aa: CASRNGPQGLDTQYF; cdr3_nt: TGCGCCAGCAGGAACGGTCCCCAGGGATTAGATACGCAGTATTTT
clone_size: many; j_call: TRBJ2-2; d_call: NA; v_call: TRBV5-1; cdr3_aa: CASSTAGNTGELFF; cdr3_nt: TGCGCCAGCAGCACAGCAGGGAACACCGGGGAGCTGTTTTTT
clone_size: few; j_call: TRBJ2-4; d_call: NA; v_call: TRBV12-3/TRBV12-4; cdr3_aa: CASSRGTPGSKNIQYF; cdr3_nt: TGTGCCAGCAGTCGCGGGACTCCCGGTTCCAAAAACATTCAGTACTTC
clone_size: many; j_call: TRBJ1-1; d_call: NA; v_call: TRBV7-9; cdr3_aa: CASSLAQEAFF; cdr3_nt: TGTGCCAGCAGCTTAGCCCAGGAAGCTTTCTTT
clone_size: many; j_call: TRBJ2-1; d_call: TRBD2; v_call: TRBV28; cdr3_aa: CASSITSGLFF; cdr3_nt: TGTGCCAGCAGTATCACTAGCGGGCTGTTCTTC
clone_size: many; j_call: TRBJ2-3; d_call: NA; v_call: TRBV10-1; cdr3_aa: CASSETSPTTDTQYF; cdr3_nt: TGCGCCAGCAGTGAGACTAGTCCTACCACAGATACGCAGTATTTT
clone_size: many; j_call: TRBJ2-7; d_call: TRBD2; v_call: TRBV28; cdr3_aa: CASSPIAGLSYEQYF; cdr3_nt: TGTGCCAGCAGTCCTATAGCGGGCCTCTCCTACGAGCAGTACTTC
clone_size: many; j_call: TRBJ1-4; d_call: TRBD1; v_call: TRBV28; cdr3_aa: CASRNRGLYEKLFF; cdr3_nt: TGTGCCAGCCGAAACAGGGGGCTGTATGAAAAACTGTTTTTT
clone_size: NA; j_call: TRBJ2-1; d_call: NA; v_call: TRBV19; cdr3_aa: CASSTETVEQFF; cdr3_nt: TGTGCCAGTAGTACTGAGACAGTAGAGCAGTTCTTC
clone_size: NA; j_call: TRBJ2-3; d_call: NA; v_call: TRBV19; cdr3_aa: CASSRINGDTQYF; cdr3_nt: TGTGCCAGTAGTAGGATAAACGGAGATACGCAGTATTTT
clone_size: many; j_call: TRBJ1-2; d_call: NA; v_call: TRBV20-1; cdr3_aa: CSARTHGGTVGYTF; cdr3_nt: TGCAGTGCTAGAACCCACGGGGGAACGGTTGGCTACACCTTC
clone_size: many; j_call: TRBJ2-7; d_call: NA; v_call: TRBV6-1; cdr3_aa: CASSDSGPYEQYF; cdr3_nt: TGTGCCAGCAGTGACTCCGGACCATACGAGCAGTACTTC